The 25 T cell receptor beta chains below all came from one sample that was sequenced in a study of spatial heterogeneity in lung cancer. Indicated time point: sample taken at primary tumor resection. Antigens of these TCRs are unknown. TCRdb recomputed calls from the 5' RACE reads with MiXCR, one row per CDR3 protein. This sample carries some 4,000 distinct CDR3 sequences, 6.9% of them seen once, and the ten largest clones take 20%. The study, taken as a whole, reports: Tumors with more nonsynonymous mutations had more expanded intratumoral alpha and beta TCRs.

The starting material was lung tumor tissue, obtained at surgery. The receptors were gathered from a male donor with early-stage non-small cell lung cancer.

This clonotype was detected ten times or more. Little can be read into the size of this beta chain, an off-target read in a library designed for alpha chains. This chain joins TRBV7-2 and TRBJ2-7; no clear D. V was shortened by 4 bases and J by 0 bases, with 10 bases between the two germline ends. The CDR3 is 14 residues long. The germline V gene encodes CDR1 SGHTA and CDR2 FQGNSA. The CDR3 loop is CASSSQWDSYEQYV. In DNA form, the CDR3 reads TGTGCCAGCAGCTCCCAATGGGACTCCTACGAGCAGTACGTC.

This clonotype counts as medium-sized. This beta chain came through as a stray read in a library set up for alpha chains, and its size says little. The chain carries TRBV4-3 and TRBJ1-4; tentatively, D is TRBD1 (5 bases). The CDR3 runs 14 residues. Trimming stripped 1 base from V and 4 bases from J, with 7 bases between. Germline V CDR1 and CDR2: LGHNA, YSLEER. The DNA of the CDR3 is TGCGCCAGCAGCCAAGGGGACCTTAATGAAAAACTGTTTTTT. This sequence encodes CASSQGDLNEKLFF.

This clonotype has ten or more counts. This beta chain came through as a stray read in a library set up for alpha chains, and its size says little. V and J are TRBV5-1 and TRBJ2-2; the D call may be TRBD1 or TRBD2 (5 bases each). The CDR3 is 14 residues long. Trimming stripped 7 bases from V and 1 base from J, with 11 bases between. Germline V gene lookup returns CDR1 SGHRS and CDR2 YFSETQ. The CDR3 region has the DNA TGCGCCAGCTGCTCGGGGCAGAACACCGGGGAGCTGTTTTTT. Its protein product is CASCSGQNTGELFF.

This clonotype rates as medium-sized. This beta chain is a stray sequence in a library constructed for alpha chains; its clone size is not meaningful. V and J are TRBV14 and TRBJ2-3; TRBD2 matches at 9 bases. The CDR3 sequence is 15 residues long. V gave up 4 bases and J gave up 2 bases; unmatched junction bases: 4. CDR1 and CDR2 (germline): SGHDN, FVKESK. The CDR3 loop reads CASSPPGLATDTQYF. The CDR3 coding sequence is TGTGCCAGCAGCCCTCCGGGACTAGCCACAGATACGCAGTATTTT.

This clonotype was seen at least ten times. Little can be read into the size of this beta chain, an off-target read in a library designed for alpha chains. The J gene is TRBJ2-2, the V gene TRBV5-1, with D unresolved. Germline V gives CDR1 SGHRS, CDR2 YFSETQ. The CDR3 runs to 15 residues. Trimming left V 7 bases short and J 3 bases short, with 16 bases between. The CDR3 nucleotides are TGCGCCAGCCGCCATCCAGTGCAGTACACCGGGGAGCTGTTTTTT. Protein product: CASRHPVQYTGELFF.

This clonotype qualifies as medium-sized. This beta chain slipped into a library made for alpha chains as a stray read, so its size is not meaningful. The rearrangement uses TRBV11-2 and TRBJ2-3, with unresolved D. This CDR3 contains 15 residues. The V end lost 4 bases, the J end lost 0 bases, and 11 bases lay between the germline ends. CDR1 and CDR2 (germline): SGHAT, FQNNGV. The CDR3 region is CASSSNRASTDTQYF. CDR3 sequence (DNA): TGTGCCAGCAGCTCCAACCGGGCCAGCACAGATACGCAGTATTTT.

This clonotype came up many times. For a library built for alpha chains, this beta chain is a stray read; little rests on its size. The rearrangement links TRBV11-2 to TRBJ2-3; TRBD2 matches at 14 bases. J lost 4 bases, V lost 1 base, and 7 bases had no gene match. The CDR3 spans 18 residues. The V gene's germline CDR1 is SGHAT and CDR2 FQNNGV. The CDR3 loop is CASSLGGLAGAGADTQYF. The CDR3 bases are TGTGCCAGCAGCTTAGGGGGACTAGCGGGAGCGGGCGCAGATACGCAGTATTTT. Full variable domain (outside the CDR3, taken from reference TRBV11-2 and TRBJ2-3): EAGVAQSPRYKIIEKRQSVAFWCNPISGHATLYWYQQILGQGPKLLIQFQNNGVVDDSQLPKDRFSAERLKGVDSTLKIQPAKLEDSAVYLCASSLGGLAGAGADTQYFGPGTRLTVL.

By share of the sample, this clonotype is medium-sized. Since the library was made to target alpha chains, this beta chain is a stray read and its abundance is not meaningful. The genes are TRBV20-1 and TRBJ1-6; TRBD1 matches 9 bases. The CDR3 runs 17 residues. The trim removed 0 bases at V and 4 bases at J, leaving 7 bases unmatched. CDR1 is DFQATT and CDR2 is SNEGSKA in the germline V gene (reference sequence). CDR3: CSARDGGTGLYNSPLHF. Written as DNA, the CDR3 is TGCAGTGCTAGAGATGGCGGGACAGGGCTGTATAATTCACCCCTCCACTTT.

A note on this clonotype: Since the library was made to target alpha chains, this beta chain is a stray read and its abundance is not meaningful. The rearrangement joins TRBV4-2 to TRBJ2-7, with D perhaps TRBD1 (5 bases). Germline V lookup: CDR1 LGHNA, CDR2 YNFKEQ. Trimming left V 1 base short and J 3 bases short, with 10 bases between. The CDR3 has 14 residues. The CDR3 loop is CASSQAATDYEQYF. As DNA, the CDR3 is TGTGCCAGCAGCCAAGCGGCGACAGACTACGAGCAGTACTTC.

This clonotype was observed many times. This beta chain came through as a stray read in a library set up for alpha chains, and its size says little. The rearrangement uses TRBV3-1 and TRBJ2-3; 7 nucleotides line up with TRBD2. This CDR3 is 17 amino acids long. CDR1 is LGHDT and CDR2 is YNNKEL in the germline V gene (reference sequence). V shed 2 bases and J 6 bases; nucleotides not matched to a gene: 14. The CDR3 region is CASSQRLGMGGSDTQYF. CDR3 in DNA: TGTGCCAGCAGCCAACGTCTAGGAATGGGGGGGTCCGATACGCAGTATTTT.

In this sample, this clonotype turned up many times. This beta chain slipped into a library made for alpha chains as a stray read, so its size is not meaningful. This chain links TRBV6-1 with TRBJ2-1; tentatively, D is TRBD1 (6 bases). V lost 5 bases and J lost 8, with 10 bases in between. This CDR3 spans 12 amino acids. Germline CDR1 reads MNHNS; CDR2 reads SASEGT. The CDR3 protein is CASSNRVDEQFF. The DNA for the CDR3 is TGTGCCAGCAGTAACAGGGTGGATGAGCAGTTCTTC.

This clonotype was seen only a few times. This beta chain slipped into a library made for alpha chains as a stray read, so its size is not meaningful. CDR3 coding DNA: TGTGCCAGCAGCCAAACGGCCCGGGGGACTTTGGGCGATGAGCAGTTCTTC. Protein sequence: CASSQTARGTLGDEQFF. The chain is built from TRBV4-2 and TRBJ2-1; perhaps TRBD2 as D (6 bases). The ends were cut back, 2 bases at V and 8 bases at J, with 22 bases in the middle. Germline V lookup: CDR1 LGHNA, CDR2 YNFKEQ. The CDR3 totals 17 residues.

This clonotype was counted ten times or more. Found in a library prepared for alpha chains, this beta chain is an off-target read, and its abundance has little meaning. The chain has TRBV20-1 and TRBJ2-3, with TRBD1 identical over 9 bases. With 4 bases clipped from V and 0 bases from J, the junction kept 8 bases outside the gene matches. The CDR3 length is 16 residues. The germline gives CDR1 DFQATT, CDR2 SNEGSKA (reference sequence). In DNA, the CDR3 is TGCAGTGCTAAGTCTCCGGGACAGGGTAGCACAGATACGCAGTATTTT. Protein product: CSAKSPGQGSTDTQYF.

With regard to this clonotype: This beta chain was picked up by a library intended for alpha chains and is off target, so its count carries little meaning. The gene calls are TRBV18 and TRBJ1-1; D is possibly TRBD1 (6 bases). Germline V lookup: CDR1 KGHSH, CDR2 LQKENI. This CDR3 comprises 15 residues. The V end was cut by 5 bases, the J end by 5 bases, with 18 bases between. The CDR3 region has the DNA TGTGCCAGCTCAGGGGGCGAAAGGAGAAGGACTGAAGCTTTCTTT. Its translation is CASSGGERRRTEAFF.

In this sample, this clonotype turned up many times. The library was prepared for alpha chains; this beta chain is a stray read, so its frequency means little. V usage is TRBV4-3 and J usage is TRBJ2-2; D is uncertain. The V end was cut by 2 bases, the J end by 8 bases, with 9 bases between. Germline V gene lookup returns CDR1 LGHNA and CDR2 YSLEER. CDR3 size: 13 residues. The CDR3 spells CASSQQSQGELFF. Written as DNA, the CDR3 is TGCGCCAGCAGCCAACAGTCCCAAGGGGAGCTGTTTTTT.

This clonotype showed up many times. Since it is a stray read in a library aimed at alpha chains, this beta chain has a size that is not meaningful. The chain links TRBV5-6 to TRBJ1-6; 11 nucleotides match TRBD1. Germline-derived CDR1 and CDR2 are SGHDT and YYEEEE. With V trimmed by 4 bases and J by 8 bases, 23 bases remained unmatched. The CDR3 is made up of 21 amino acids. The CDR3 reads CASSPSRPGTGGQWFDSPLHF. As DNA, the CDR3 is TGTGCCAGCAGCCCAAGTCGTCCCGGGACAGGGGGACAGTGGTTTGATTCACCCCTCCACTTT.

By its share, this clonotype is medium-sized. A library made for alpha chains picked up this beta chain off target, so its size means little. CDR3 DNA: TGCGCCAGCAGCTGGGGGACCGCAACTAATGAAAAACTGTTTTTT. It specifies CASSWGTATNEKLFF. The rearrangement uses TRBV5-1 and TRBJ1-4, with a tentative D call TRBD1 (5 bases). From germline, CDR1 is SGHRS and CDR2 YFSETQ. The CDR3 loop spans 15 amino acids. V was pared by 3 bases and J by 0 bases, with 9 bases between.

Regarding this clonotype: In a library made to pick up alpha chains, this beta chain is a stray read with a size that means little. V usage is TRBV10-3 and J usage is TRBJ1-3; D call uncertain. The V and J ends lost 6 bases and 1 base respectively, with 7 bases between them. Germline assignment: CDR1 ENHRY and CDR2 SYGVKD. The CDR3 has 13 residues. The CDR3 reads CAIREASGNTIYF. DNA for the CDR3: TGTGCCATCAGGGAGGCATCTGGAAACACCATATATTTT.

This clonotype is medium-sized in the sample. A library prepared for alpha chains yielded this beta chain as an off-target read; its size is of little meaning. The CDR3 sequence is CASSPTGTTYEQYF. The CDR3 coding sequence is TGCGCCAGCAGCCCAACCGGGACCACCTACGAGCAGTACTTC. The rearrangement links TRBV5-1 to TRBJ2-7; D is perhaps TRBD1 or TRBD2 (5 bases each). This CDR3 comprises 14 residues. The germline V and J ends were trimmed by 4 bases and 2 bases, with 13 bases remaining between them. Germline loops: CDR1 SGHRS, CDR2 YFSETQ.

This clonotype was seen ten or more times. In a library made to pick up alpha chains, this beta chain is a stray read with a size that means little. The CDR3, as DNA: TGTGCCAGCAGCCCGTACCCGGGGAGCGGCGAGCAGTACTTC. It translates to CASSPYPGSGEQYF. This rearrangement joins TRBV7-3 to TRBJ2-7; perhaps TRBD2 as D (5 bases). The V end lost 5 bases, the J end lost 6 bases, and 17 bases lay between the germline ends. From germline, CDR1 is SGHTA and CDR2 FQGTGA. This CDR3 comprises 14 residues.

This clonotype has ten or more counts. In a library made to pick up alpha chains, this beta chain is a stray read with a size that means little. The chain uses TRBV25-1 and TRBJ2-5, with TRBD2 as a possible D gene (5 bases). Trimming stripped 5 bases from V and 2 bases from J, with 9 bases between. The CDR3 consists of 13 residues. CDR1 MGHDK and CDR2 SYGVNS come from the germline V gene. CDR3 nucleotide sequence: TGTGCCAGCAGTAGGACGGGACAAGAGACCCAGTACTTC. This translates into CASSRTGQETQYF.

Relative to its sample, this clonotype is medium-sized. The library was built for alpha chains, so this beta chain is an off-target read and its size means little. This chain links TRBV20-1 with TRBJ2-7; D is undetermined. The CDR3 is made up of 13 amino acids. Deletions cut 1 base from V and 4 bases from J, with 11 bases between. The germline CDR1 and CDR2 sequences are DFQATT and SNEGSKA (reference sequence). The CDR3 protein is CSARGRNEYEQYV. CDR3 bases: TGCAGTGCTAGAGGGAGAAATGAGTACGAGCAGTACGTC.

Of note for this clonotype: Being off target in a library aimed at alpha chains, this beta chain has a size of little meaning. The rearrangement uses TRBV6-5 and TRBJ1-1, with D hard to call. This CDR3 comprises 12 residues. Per the germline V gene, CDR1 is MNHEY and CDR2 is SVGAGI. The germline V and J ends were trimmed by 7 bases and 6 bases, with 12 bases remaining between them. The CDR3: CASTSPWAEAFF. The CDR3 region has the DNA TGTGCCAGCACTAGCCCATGGGCTGAAGCTTTCTTT.

This clonotype rates as medium-sized. For a library built for alpha chains, this beta chain is a stray read; little rests on its size. The chain employs TRBV20-1 and TRBJ2-3; 11 positions agree with TRBD2. The J segment lost 2 bases and the V segment lost 7 bases, leaving 5 bases of the junction unmatched. CDR1 DFQATT and CDR2 SNEGSKA come from the germline V gene (reference sequence). This CDR3 spans 14 amino acids. CDR3 nucleotides: TGCAGTGTCCTGACTAGCGGGAACACAGATACGCAGTATTTT. Its protein is CSVLTSGNTDTQYF.

With regard to this clonotype: With the library built for alpha chains, this beta chain is off target and its frequency is not meaningful. The rearrangement uses TRBV20-1 and TRBJ1-4; TRBD1 is a possible D gene (6 bases). Looked up from germline, CDR1 is DFQATT and CDR2 is SNEGSKA (reference sequence). V shed 5 bases and J shed 2 bases, with 9 bases lying between them. CDR3 length: 13 residues. CDR3 nucleotide sequence: TGCAGTGCTCCGGGGGGCACTAATGAAAAACTGTTTTTT. Residues: CSAPGGTNEKLFF.